The entry below gives a single TCR beta chain sequence along with its context. This sample is drawn from a study of shared clonotypes between healthy human individuals. The table came from immunoSEQ multiplex PCR; TCRdb's copy has only in-frame clones and leaves some out. This sample has 650,000 to 750,000 clones, with more than 70% found just once. This CDR3 has 15 residues. The germline CDR1 and CDR2 sequences are SGHTA and FQGNSA. Deletions cut 1 base from V and 2 bases from J, with 12 bases between. The chain couples TRBV7-2 to TRBJ2-7; possible D gene TRBD2, 5 bases. This sequence was found in a woman younger than 45 in good health. The sequenced material came from memory CD4+ T cells sorted from blood. Subset indicated: CD45RA-negative fraction. The CDR3 DNA is TGTGCCAGCAGCTTAGTCAGAGGGCTGGCCTACGAGCAGTACTTC. Translated: CASSLVRGLAYEQYF.